This entry is about one TCR beta chain. The CDR3 sequence is 14 residues long. V was pared by 4 bases and J by 4 bases, with 5 bases of the junction left unmatched. The germline CDR1 and CDR2 sequences are SGHRS and YFSETQ. The data stem from a study of cytomegalovirus exposure and HLA in healthy donors. The PCR contained 60 Vbeta and 13 Jbeta primers. Profiling relied on immunoSEQ multiplex PCR, and the TCRdb table lists in-frame clones only, not all of them. The sample spans 85,000 to 110,000 clones; the ten largest clones claim about 3.2%. The rearrangement links TRBV5-1 to TRBJ2-5; 9 bases align to TRBD2. The TCR originated in a man between 40 and 49 years old in good health and CMV-seronegative. Sequencing input: PBMCs. The CDR3 region has the DNA TGCGCCAGCAGCGCCTTTAGCGGGGGAGAGACCCAGTACTTC. Translated, it gives CASSAFSGGETQYF. Supplemented by reference TRBV5-1 and TRBJ2-5, the full variable domain reads KAGVTQTPRYLIKTRGQQVTLSCSPISGHRSVSWYQQTPGQGLQFLFEYFSETQRNKGNFPGRFSGRQFSNSRSEMNVSTLELGDSALYLCASSAFSGGETQYFGPGTRLLVL.